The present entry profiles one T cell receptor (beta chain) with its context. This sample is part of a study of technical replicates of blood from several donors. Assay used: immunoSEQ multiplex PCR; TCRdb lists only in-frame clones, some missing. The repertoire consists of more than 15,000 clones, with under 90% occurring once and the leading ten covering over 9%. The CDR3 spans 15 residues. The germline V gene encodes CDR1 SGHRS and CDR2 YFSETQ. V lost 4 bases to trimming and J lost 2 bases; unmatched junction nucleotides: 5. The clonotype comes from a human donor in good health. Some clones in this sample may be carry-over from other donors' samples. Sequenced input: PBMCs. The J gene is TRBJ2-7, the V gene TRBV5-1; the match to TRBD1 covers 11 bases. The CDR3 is CASSDLDRGPYEQYF. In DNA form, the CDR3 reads TGCGCCAGCAGCGACCTGGACAGGGGGCCCTACGAGCAGTACTTC.